One and the same sample provided the 11 T cell receptor beta chains below, sequenced in a study of T-cell reconstitution after alpha-beta-depleted transplantation in children. A library of TCRbeta sequences, prepared with unique molecular identifiers, was generated. TCRdb independently ran MiXCR on the PCR reads; one entry per CDR3 protein. This table has approximately 980,000 distinct CDR3 sequences, about 29% appearing once. The material was PBMCs, mostly from graft donor cells, obtained 360 days after TCRalphabeta/CD19-depleted stem cell transplant. These receptor sequences come from a boy in the first two years of life who had a stem cell transplant for SCID, so the T cells may come from the graft donor.

The rearrangement links TRBV12-3 or TRBV12-4 to TRBJ1-1; tentatively, D is TRBD1 (5 bases). CDR3 length: 14 residues. The V and J ends lost 4 bases and 2 bases respectively, with 11 bases between them. Written as DNA, the CDR3 is TGTGCCAGCAGTTGGGGGTTCGCTAACACTGAAGCTTTCTTT. Protein sequence: CASSWGFANTEAFF.

The V gene is TRBV5-5, the J gene TRBJ2-1; the D is unclear. V shed 5 bases and J shed 6 bases, with 9 bases lying between them. Germline V lookup: CDR1 SGHKS, CDR2 YYEKEE (reference sequence). The CDR3 spans 12 residues. This CDR3 is CASSHRINEQFF. The CDR3 nucleotides are TGTGCCAGCAGTCACCGGATCAATGAGCAGTTCTTC.

This clonotype was counted between two and nine times. V gene TRBV27 combines with J gene TRBJ2-3; D gene uncertain. CDR3 length equals 13 residues. Germline V gives CDR1 MNHEY, CDR2 SMNVEV (reference sequence). V gave up 3 bases and J gave up 2 bases, with 6 bases separating them. The CDR3 DNA reads as TGTGCCAGCAGTTTTTTCTTCACAGATACGCAGTATTTT. It is translated as CASSFFFTDTQYF.

This sequence joins TRBV20-1 and TRBJ2-3; the D gene could be TRBD1 or TRBD2 (5 bases each). The CDR3 spans 13 residues. Germline CDR1 reads DFQATT; CDR2 reads SNEGSKA (reference sequence). Trimming took 5 bases from V and 0 from J, leaving 9 bases between them. The CDR3 loop is CSAGDPSTDTQYF. In DNA, the CDR3 is TGCAGTGCTGGGGACCCTAGCACAGATACGCAGTATTTT.

The table lists this clonotype with many counts. V usage is TRBV7-2 and J usage is TRBJ2-7, with 7 bases that match TRBD2. V lost 5 bases to trimming and J lost 0 bases; unmatched junction nucleotides: 7. Germline CDR1 SGHTA, CDR2 FQGNSA. This CDR3 has 15 residues. Here the CDR3 DNA reads TGTGCCAGCAGCCCCCGGACTAGATTCTCCTACGAGCAGTACTTC. It encodes CASSPRTRFSYEQYF.

The rearrangement links TRBV12-3 or TRBV12-4 to TRBJ2-7; D gene uncertain. Trimming pared 6 bases from V and 3 bases from J, leaving 15 bases between. The CDR3 extends over 14 amino acids. The CDR3 loop reads CASRSGWDGYEQYF. The CDR3 DNA follows: TGTGCCAGCAGGTCTGGGTGGGATGGCTACGAGCAGTACTTC.

The chain combines TRBV4-2 with TRBJ2-7; D ambiguous. The ends were cut back, 4 bases at V and 4 bases at J, with 17 bases in the middle. CDR3 length: 15 amino acids. The germline V gene encodes CDR1 LGHNA and CDR2 YNFKEQ. CDR3 sequence reads: CASSPKRLGLYEQYF. The CDR3 DNA sequence: TGTGCCAGCAGCCCAAAACGGTTGGGGTTGTACGAGCAGTACTTC.

This sequence joins TRBV20-1 and TRBJ2-1; TRBD2 aligns across 7 bases. From germline, CDR1 is DFQATT and CDR2 SNEGSKA (reference sequence). J gave up 5 bases and V 5 bases, and 9 bases lay outside the gene matches. This CDR3 is built from 14 residues. CDR3 nucleotide sequence: TGCAGTGCTTCGGACGGGGGGATTCACAATGAGCAGTTCTTC. It specifies CSASDGGIHNEQFF.

The CDR3 spells CASSLGGTIPYEQYF. The CDR3 nucleotides read TGTGCCAGCAGCTTAGGGGGCACGATCCCCTACGAGCAGTACTTC. This chain links TRBV7-2 with TRBJ2-7; D might be TRBD1 (5 bases). The CDR3 loop spans 15 amino acids. Per germline, CDR1 SGHTA and CDR2 FQGNSA. V was trimmed by 1 base and J by 2 bases, leaving 12 bases between them.

The rearrangement links TRBV10-3 to TRBJ1-1, with TRBD1 matching over 12 bases. From germline, CDR1 is ENHRY and CDR2 SYGVKD. V lost 6 bases and J lost 6; bases outside the gene matches: 5. CDR3 length equals 14 residues. The CDR3 loop is CAIRWDRGLSEAFF. CDR3 bases: TGTGCCATCAGATGGGACAGGGGGCTTTCTGAAGCTTTCTTT.

The CDR3 DNA reads TGTGCCAGCAGCCCGGCTCGATGGGGAACAGAGACCCAGTACTTC. Its protein product is CASSPARWGTETQYF. The chain uses TRBV5-8 and TRBJ2-5, with no clear D. This CDR3 has 15 residues. Germline CDR1 reads SGHTS; CDR2 reads YDEGEE. The V end was cut by 4 bases, the J end by 4 bases, with 17 bases between.